This passage covers 7 T cell receptor beta chains from one sample sequenced in a study of cytomegalovirus exposure and HLA in healthy donors. 60 Vbeta and 13 Jbeta primers were used in PCR. Data came from immunoSEQ multiplex PCR; TCRdb stores just in-frame clones and leaves some out. The sample holds 95,000 to 150,000 clones, about 78% seen once. Sequenced input: PBMCs. The receptors come from a woman aged 40 to 50 in good health and CMV-seropositive.

The genes are TRBV27 and TRBJ1-2, with a tentative D call TRBD1 (5 bases). Germline loops: CDR1 MNHEY, CDR2 SMNVEV (reference sequence). V lost 5 bases, J lost 8 bases, and 18 bases lay in between. This CDR3 contains 14 residues. The CDR3 DNA sequence: TGTGCCAGCAGTCCCCTCCGGGGGGGAGGAGGCTACACCTTC. Protein: CASSPLRGGGGYTF.

The chain links TRBV6-5 to TRBJ1-4; 10 bases are shared with TRBD1. Germline assignment: CDR1 MNHEY and CDR2 SVGAGI. The CDR3 has 15 residues. V shed 0 bases, J shed 10 bases, and the junction held 5 bases outside the gene matches. CDR3 region: CASSYSGTGEGKLFF. The CDR3 DNA sequence: TGTGCCAGCAGTTACTCGGGGACAGGGGAAGGAAAACTGTTTTTT.

The chain is built from TRBV5-1 and TRBJ2-3, with TRBD2 matching over 9 bases. Germline CDR1 SGHRS, CDR2 YFSETQ. This CDR3 comprises 14 residues. Germline trimming cut 2 bases from V and 5 bases from J; bases unmatched to any gene: 3. In DNA, the CDR3 is TGCGCCAGCAGCTTCCAAGCGGGGGGAGATACGCAGTATTTT. This codes for CASSFQAGGDTQYF.

This sequence joins TRBV7-2 and TRBJ1-1, with D possibly being TRBD1 (6 bases). Deletions cut 2 bases from V and 0 bases from J, with 10 bases between. Per germline, CDR1 SGHTA and CDR2 FQGNSA. This CDR3 is 15 amino acids long. The CDR3 loop reads CASSLTGYMNTEAFF. The CDR3 bases are TGTGCCAGCAGCTTAACAGGGTACATGAACACTGAAGCTTTCTTT.

This clone is medium-sized in the sample. This specimen includes other DNA sequences encoding the same CDR3. CDR3 sequence: CASSVAGSYEQYF. The CDR3, as DNA: TGTGCCAGCAGTGTTGCCGGCTCCTACGAGCAGTACTTC. The V call is TRBV2, the J call TRBJ2-7; D unclear. Deletions cut 4 bases from V and 0 bases from J, with 7 bases between. CDR1 and CDR2 from the germline V gene are SNHLY and FYNNEI. The CDR3 extends over 13 amino acids.

The chain couples TRBV6-5 to TRBJ1-2; 8 positions match TRBD1. CDR1 and CDR2 (germline): MNHEY, SVGAGI. CDR3 length equals 13 residues. With V trimmed by 7 bases and J by 3 bases, 4 bases remained unmatched. DNA for the CDR3: TGTGCCAGCATCACACAGGGGGACTATGGCTACACCTTC. Its protein product is CASITQGDYGYTF.

The V gene is TRBV7-3, the J gene TRBJ2-7; D is unclear. This CDR3 has 13 residues. Germline loops: CDR1 SGHTA, CDR2 FQGTGA. The ends were cut back, 2 bases at V and 1 base at J, with 6 bases in the middle. The CDR3 nucleotides read TGTGCCAGCAGCTTATTCTTTTCCTACGAGCAGTACTTC. It is translated as CASSLFFSYEQYF.